The clone carrying this TCR beta chain was observed a single time. This sample is part of a study of blood T cell repertoires in COVID-19. Whole-study context: Acute and convalescent COVID-19 samples came from the United States, Italy and Spain.

Per the original methods: Amplified reference gene primers provided the basis for estimating nucleated cell counts. TCRdb keeps only in-frame clones here, not all; method: immunoSEQ multiplex PCR. That table gives V, J and clone size, and the DNA gave D and trimming. There are about 60,000 clones in the sample; around 90% occur only once, and roughly a tenth lies in the top ten. The V and J ends lost 3 bases and 14 bases respectively, with 8 bases between them. CDR1 SQVTM and CDR2 ANQGSEA come from the germline V gene. The CDR3 has 9 amino acids. The specimen sequenced was peripheral blood. This receptor was taken from a human donor with acute or convalescent COVID-19. The donor label of this sample is uncertain. V gene TRBV29-1 combines with J gene TRBJ2-1; the D gene is possibly TRBD2 (6 bases). In nucleotides, the CDR3 is TGCAGCGTTGACAGGGAGGAGTTCTTC. Translating gives CSVDREEFF.